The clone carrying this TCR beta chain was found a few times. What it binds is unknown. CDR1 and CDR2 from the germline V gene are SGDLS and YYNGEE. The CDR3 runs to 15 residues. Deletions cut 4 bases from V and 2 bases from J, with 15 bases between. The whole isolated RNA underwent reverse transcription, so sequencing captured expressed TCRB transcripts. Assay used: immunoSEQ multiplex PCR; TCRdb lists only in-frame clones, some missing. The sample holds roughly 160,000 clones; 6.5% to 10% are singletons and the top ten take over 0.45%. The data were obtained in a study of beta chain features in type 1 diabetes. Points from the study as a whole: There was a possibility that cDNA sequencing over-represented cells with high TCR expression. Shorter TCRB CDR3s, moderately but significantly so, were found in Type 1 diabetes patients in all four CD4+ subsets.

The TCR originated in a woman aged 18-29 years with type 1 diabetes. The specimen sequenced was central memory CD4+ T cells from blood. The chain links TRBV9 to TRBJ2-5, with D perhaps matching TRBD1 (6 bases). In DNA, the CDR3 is TGTGCCAGCAGCTCCCAGGGGAAACGGCAAGAGACCCAGTACTTC. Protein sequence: CASSSQGKRQETQYF.